Listed below are T cell receptor beta chains from one sample, sequenced in a study of T-cell memory formation after mild COVID-19. TCRdb reanalysed the 5' RACE reads using MiXCR and keeps one entry per CDR3 protein. The data show roughly 350,000 distinct CDR3 sequences, approximately 29% seen once. Source material: PBMCs or a T cell subset sorted from them (not recorded which). Source of these receptors: an adult woman who had mild COVID-19 (a few samples of this study predate the infection). Cell type and time point are not known. Each CDR3 is given with its conserved first and last residue. D genes are given only for firm matches. Size is stated for part of the rows, as once, few or many counts, or as a class when the clone is expanded.

v_gene: TRBV12-3/TRBV12-4; j_gene: TRBJ2-7; d_gene: .; abundance: .; CDR3aa: CASSLRGYSYEQYF; CDR3nt: TGTGCCAGCAGTTTAAGGGGGTATTCCTACGAGCAGTACTTC
v_gene: TRBV18; j_gene: TRBJ2-6; d_gene: .; abundance: .; CDR3aa: CASSPMPLTSSGANVLTF; CDR3nt: TGTGCCAGCTCACCGATGCCACTCACAAGCTCTGGGGCCAACGTCCTGACTTTC
v_gene: TRBV7-3; j_gene: TRBJ1-1; d_gene: TRBD1; abundance: few; CDR3aa: CASSPGQASSNEAFF; CDR3nt: TGTGCCAGCAGCCCGGGACAGGCCTCCTCTAATGAAGCTTTCTTT
v_gene: TRBV6-2/TRBV6-3; j_gene: TRBJ2-5; d_gene: .; abundance: .; CDR3aa: CASSYDLGTGIETQYF; CDR3nt: TGTGCCAGCAGTTACGACCTGGGAACAGGGATAGAGACCCAGTACTTC
v_gene: TRBV7-3; j_gene: TRBJ1-2; d_gene: .; abundance: .; CDR3aa: CASSLSGWNHYGYTF; CDR3nt: TGTGCCAGCAGCTTAAGTGGCTGGAACCACTATGGCTACACCTTC
v_gene: TRBV27; j_gene: TRBJ2-1; d_gene: .; abundance: few; CDR3aa: CASSFSTSPRLSSYNEQFF; CDR3nt: TGTGCCAGCAGTTTCTCGACTAGTCCAAGGCTAAGCTCCTACAATGAGCAGTTCTTC
v_gene: TRBV18; j_gene: TRBJ2-3; d_gene: .; abundance: .; CDR3aa: CASTRYSGGEGSTDTQYF; CDR3nt: TGTGCCAGCACGCGATACTCGGGGGGCGAGGGGAGCACAGATACGCAGTATTTT
v_gene: TRBV18; j_gene: TRBJ1-1; d_gene: .; abundance: .; CDR3aa: CASSPKGDTEAFF; CDR3nt: TGTGCCAGCTCACCAAAGGGCGACACTGAAGCTTTCTTT
v_gene: TRBV14; j_gene: TRBJ2-1; d_gene: TRBD2; abundance: few; CDR3aa: CASRQTGTKPPNEQFF; CDR3nt: TGTGCCAGCAGACAAACCGGGACTAAACCCCCCAATGAGCAGTTCTTC
v_gene: TRBV2; j_gene: TRBJ2-5; d_gene: .; abundance: .; CDR3aa: CASSYREGQETQYF; CDR3nt: TGTGCCAGCAGCTACAGGGAGGGGCAAGAGACCCAGTACTTC
v_gene: TRBV5-8; j_gene: TRBJ2-1; d_gene: .; abundance: many; CDR3aa: CASSLSVGGTYNEQFF; CDR3nt: TGTGCCAGCAGCTTGTCTGTGGGAGGAACCTACAATGAGCAGTTCTTC
v_gene: TRBV20-1; j_gene: TRBJ1-3; d_gene: .; abundance: few; CDR3aa: CSASLGQLSGNTIYF; CDR3nt: TGCAGTGCTAGTCTGGGGCAGCTCTCTGGAAACACCATATATTTT
v_gene: TRBV7-6; j_gene: TRBJ2-7; d_gene: .; abundance: .; CDR3aa: CASSPGISYEQYF; CDR3nt: TGTGCCAGCAGCCCCGGGATCTCCTACGAGCAGTACTTC
v_gene: TRBV19; j_gene: TRBJ2-3; d_gene: .; abundance: few; CDR3aa: CASSIGHDRTDTQYF; CDR3nt: TGTGCCAGTAGTATAGGACACGACAGGACAGATACGCAGTATTTT
v_gene: TRBV2; j_gene: TRBJ2-3; d_gene: .; abundance: few; CDR3aa: CASSAGEADTQYF; CDR3nt: TGTGCCAGCAGTGCGGGGGAAGCAGATACGCAGTATTTT
v_gene: TRBV29-1; j_gene: TRBJ2-2; d_gene: .; abundance: .; CDR3aa: CSVGETEKTGELFF; CDR3nt: TGCAGCGTGGGGGAGACGGAAAAAACCGGGGAGCTGTTTTTT
v_gene: TRBV20-1; j_gene: TRBJ2-7; d_gene: TRBD2; abundance: few; CDR3aa: CSARSSGDSYEQYF; CDR3nt: TGCAGTGCTAGGTCGAGCGGGGACTCCTACGAGCAGTACTTC
v_gene: TRBV12-3/TRBV12-4; j_gene: TRBJ2-5; d_gene: .; abundance: .; CDR3aa: CASSPSRSQYF; CDR3nt: TGTGCCAGCAGTCCCAGCAGGTCCCAGTACTTC
v_gene: TRBV5-1; j_gene: TRBJ1-3; d_gene: TRBD1; abundance: .; CDR3aa: CASSAKQDRVAGNTIYF; CDR3nt: TGCGCCAGCAGTGCCAAACAGGACAGGGTGGCTGGAAACACCATATATTTT
v_gene: TRBV11-2; j_gene: TRBJ2-1; d_gene: TRBD2; abundance: .; CDR3aa: CASSFGTSRVNEQFF; CDR3nt: TGTGCCAGCAGCTTCGGGACTAGTAGGGTCAATGAGCAGTTCTTC
v_gene: TRBV5-1; j_gene: TRBJ2-3; d_gene: .; abundance: .; CDR3aa: CASSLAGDRTDTQYF; CDR3nt: TGCGCCAGCAGCTTGGCAGGGGATAGAACAGATACGCAGTATTTT
v_gene: TRBV5-1; j_gene: TRBJ2-3; d_gene: .; abundance: many; CDR3aa: CASSQGPVRDTQYF; CDR3nt: TGCGCCAGCAGCCAGGGCCCGGTGAGAGATACGCAGTATTTT
v_gene: TRBV6-2/TRBV6-3; j_gene: TRBJ2-7; d_gene: TRBD1; abundance: .; CDR3aa: CASSLPTGTGGFYEQYF; CDR3nt: TGTGCCAGCAGTTTACCCACCGGGACAGGGGGCTTCTACGAGCAGTACTTC
v_gene: TRBV24-1; j_gene: TRBJ2-3; d_gene: .; abundance: .; CDR3aa: CATSIGRNTQYF; CDR3nt: TGTGCCACCTCAATCGGGCGAAATACGCAGTATTTT
v_gene: TRBV27; j_gene: TRBJ2-7; d_gene: TRBD2; abundance: few; CDR3aa: CASSLSGGGAFHEQYF; CDR3nt: TGTGCCAGCAGTTTATCGGGCGGGGGGGCCTTCCACGAGCAGTACTTC
v_gene: TRBV7-6; j_gene: TRBJ2-7; d_gene: TRBD1; abundance: .; CDR3aa: CASSRAGTGVHEQYF; CDR3nt: TGTGCCAGCAGCCGCGCCGGGACAGGGGTCCACGAGCAGTACTTC
v_gene: TRBV6-5; j_gene: TRBJ2-7; d_gene: .; abundance: .; CDR3aa: CASSYAYSPPGGYEQYF; CDR3nt: TGTGCCAGCAGTTACGCCTATTCTCCCCCCGGTGGGTACGAGCAGTACTTC
v_gene: TRBV7-3; j_gene: TRBJ2-2; d_gene: .; abundance: .; CDR3aa: CASSPDNPGELFF; CDR3nt: TGTGCCAGCAGCCCCGATAACCCCGGGGAGCTGTTTTTT
v_gene: TRBV12-3/TRBV12-4; j_gene: TRBJ2-2; d_gene: .; abundance: few; CDR3aa: CASSLGWGDTGELFF; CDR3nt: TGTGCCAGCAGTTTGGGATGGGGAGACACCGGGGAGCTGTTTTTT
v_gene: TRBV20-1; j_gene: TRBJ2-5; d_gene: .; abundance: many; CDR3aa: CSARAGPQTQYF; CDR3nt: TGCAGTGCTCGAGCTGGACCCCAGACCCAGTACTTC
v_gene: TRBV7-9; j_gene: TRBJ2-2; d_gene: .; abundance: few; CDR3aa: CASSLPGELHGELFF; CDR3nt: TGTGCCAGCAGCTTACCGGGAGAGTTACACGGGGAGCTGTTTTTT
v_gene: TRBV7-8; j_gene: TRBJ1-2; d_gene: .; abundance: .; CDR3aa: CASSSRGSLGYTF; CDR3nt: TGTGCCAGCAGCTCCCGGGGGTCTCTTGGCTACACCTTC
v_gene: TRBV7-2; j_gene: TRBJ2-7; d_gene: .; abundance: .; CDR3aa: CASSLGFVALEQYF; CDR3nt: TGTGCCAGCAGCTTGGGGTTCGTGGCCCTCGAGCAGTACTTC
v_gene: TRBV12-3/TRBV12-4; j_gene: TRBJ2-3; d_gene: TRBD2; abundance: .; CDR3aa: CASSLASGGPPSTDTQYF; CDR3nt: TGTGCCAGCAGTTTGGCTAGCGGGGGGCCACCTAGCACAGATACGCAGTATTTT
v_gene: TRBV27; j_gene: TRBJ2-4; d_gene: TRBD1; abundance: .; CDR3aa: CASRGGTGTKNIQYF; CDR3nt: TGTGCCAGCCGGGGCGGGACAGGGACCAAAAACATTCAGTACTTC
v_gene: TRBV4-2; j_gene: TRBJ2-5; d_gene: TRBD2; abundance: .; CDR3aa: CASRGEGYQETQYF; CDR3nt: TGTGCCAGCAGGGGGGAGGGGTACCAAGAGACCCAGTACTTC
v_gene: TRBV20-1; j_gene: TRBJ1-1; d_gene: .; abundance: few; CDR3aa: CSAREDETQAFF; CDR3nt: TGCAGTGCTAGAGAAGATGAGACACAGGCTTTCTTT